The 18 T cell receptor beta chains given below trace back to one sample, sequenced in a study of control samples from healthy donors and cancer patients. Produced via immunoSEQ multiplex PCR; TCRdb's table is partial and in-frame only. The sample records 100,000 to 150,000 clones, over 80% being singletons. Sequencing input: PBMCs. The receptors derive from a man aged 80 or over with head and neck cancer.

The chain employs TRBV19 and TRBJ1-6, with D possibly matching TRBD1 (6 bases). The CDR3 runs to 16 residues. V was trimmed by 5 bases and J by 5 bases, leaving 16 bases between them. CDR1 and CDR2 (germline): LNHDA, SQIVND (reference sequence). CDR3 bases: TGTGCCAGTAGTTCACGGGGGACACAGGATAATTCACCCCTCCACTTT. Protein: CASSSRGTQDNSPLHF.

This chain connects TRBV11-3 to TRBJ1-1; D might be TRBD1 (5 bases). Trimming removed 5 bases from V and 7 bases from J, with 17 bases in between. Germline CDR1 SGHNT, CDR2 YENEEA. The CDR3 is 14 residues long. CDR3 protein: CASSPGPGAGEAFF. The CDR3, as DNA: TGTGCCAGCAGCCCGGGACCGGGCGCAGGTGAAGCTTTCTTT.

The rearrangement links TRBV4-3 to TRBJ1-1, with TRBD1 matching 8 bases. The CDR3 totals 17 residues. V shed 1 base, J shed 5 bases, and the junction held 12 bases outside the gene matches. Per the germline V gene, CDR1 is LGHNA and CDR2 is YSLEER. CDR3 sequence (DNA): TGCGCCAGCAGCCAAGCGATCCCCAGGGGGCGGTGGACTGAAGCTTTCTTT. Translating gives CASSQAIPRGRWTEAFF.

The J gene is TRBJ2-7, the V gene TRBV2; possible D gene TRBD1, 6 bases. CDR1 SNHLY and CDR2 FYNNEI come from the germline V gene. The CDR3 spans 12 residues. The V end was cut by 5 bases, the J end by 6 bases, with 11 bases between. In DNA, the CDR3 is TGTGCCAGCAGTCCGGACAGCAGCGAGCAGTACTTC. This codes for CASSPDSSEQYF.

The CDR3 DNA sequence: TGTGCTAGTGGACCCGGGCGATTGGGGGTTCCTAATGAAAAACTGTTTTTT. Protein: CASGPGRLGVPNEKLFF. This chain joins TRBV12-5 and TRBJ1-4, with D possibly matching TRBD1 (5 bases). Germline V gene lookup returns CDR1 LGHNT and CDR2 FRNRAP. This CDR3 has 17 residues. Trimming stripped 6 bases from V and 3 bases from J, with 20 bases between.

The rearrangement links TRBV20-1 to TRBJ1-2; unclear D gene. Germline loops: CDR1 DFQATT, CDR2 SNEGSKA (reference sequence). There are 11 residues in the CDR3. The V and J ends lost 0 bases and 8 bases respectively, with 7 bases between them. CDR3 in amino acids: CSAREIGGYTF. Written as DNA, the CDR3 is TGCAGTGCTAGAGAAATTGGCGGCTACACCTTC.

The CDR3 sequence: CASSQERVGGYTF. The CDR3, as DNA: TGCGCCAGCAGCCAAGAGAGGGTTGGAGGCTACACCTTC. The chain combines TRBV4-3 with TRBJ1-2; D is ambiguous. Trimming removed 0 bases at V and 8 bases at J, with 10 bases between. This CDR3 is built from 13 residues. CDR1 is LGHNA, CDR2 YSLEER, per germline.

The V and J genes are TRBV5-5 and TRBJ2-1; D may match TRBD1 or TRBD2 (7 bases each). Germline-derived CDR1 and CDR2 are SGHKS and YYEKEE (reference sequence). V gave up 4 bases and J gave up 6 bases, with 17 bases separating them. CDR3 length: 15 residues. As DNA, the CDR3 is TGTGCCAGCAGCGGGGGGGCCGGGACAGTCAATGAGCAGTTCTTC. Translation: CASSGGAGTVNEQFF.

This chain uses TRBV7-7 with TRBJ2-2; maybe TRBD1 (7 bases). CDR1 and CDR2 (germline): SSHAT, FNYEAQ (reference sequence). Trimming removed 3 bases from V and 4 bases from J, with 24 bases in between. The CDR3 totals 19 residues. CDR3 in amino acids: CASSLTGRTRAPGTGELFF. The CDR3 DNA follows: TGTGCCAGCAGCTTGACAGGGAGGACCAGAGCCCCTGGCACCGGGGAGCTGTTTTTT.

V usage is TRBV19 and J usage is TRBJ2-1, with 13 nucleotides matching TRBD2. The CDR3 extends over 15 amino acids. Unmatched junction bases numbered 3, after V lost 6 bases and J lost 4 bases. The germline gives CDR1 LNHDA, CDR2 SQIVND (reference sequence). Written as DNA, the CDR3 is TGTGCCAGTAGCCGACTAGCGGGGGGATACAATGAGCAGTTCTTC. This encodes CASSRLAGGYNEQFF.

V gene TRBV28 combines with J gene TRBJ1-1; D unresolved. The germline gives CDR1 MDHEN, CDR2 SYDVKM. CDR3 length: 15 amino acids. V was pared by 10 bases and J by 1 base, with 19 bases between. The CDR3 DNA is TGTGCCACCGAGATGAAACGGCGGTCGAACACTGAAGCTTTCTTT. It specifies CATEMKRRSNTEAFF.

The CDR3 region has the DNA TGTGCCAGCAGCCCCTCGGGAGATACGCAGTATTTT. It encodes CASSPSGDTQYF. The chain employs TRBV11-3 and TRBJ2-3; D is unclear. Germline-derived CDR1 and CDR2 are SGHNT and YENEEA. CDR3 length: 12 residues. Trimming took 5 bases from V and 5 from J, leaving 8 bases between them.

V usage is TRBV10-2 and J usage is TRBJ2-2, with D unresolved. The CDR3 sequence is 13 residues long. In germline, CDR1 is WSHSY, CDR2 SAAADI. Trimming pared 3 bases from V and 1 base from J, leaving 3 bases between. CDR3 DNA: TGCGCCAGCAGTGACAGGAACACCGGGGAGCTGTTTTTT. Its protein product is CASSDRNTGELFF.

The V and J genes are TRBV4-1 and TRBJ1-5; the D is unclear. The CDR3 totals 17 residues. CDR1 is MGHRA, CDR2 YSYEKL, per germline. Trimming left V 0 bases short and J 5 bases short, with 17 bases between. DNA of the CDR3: TGCGCCAGCAGCCAAGATCTGGGAAGGGTTGGCGATCAGCCCCAGCATTTT. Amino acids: CASSQDLGRVGDQPQHF.

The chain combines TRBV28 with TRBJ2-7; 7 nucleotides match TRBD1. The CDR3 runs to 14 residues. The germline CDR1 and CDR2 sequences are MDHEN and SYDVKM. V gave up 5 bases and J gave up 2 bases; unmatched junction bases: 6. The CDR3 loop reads CASSETGVPYEQYF. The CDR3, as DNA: TGTGCCAGCAGTGAAACAGGGGTCCCCTACGAGCAGTACTTC. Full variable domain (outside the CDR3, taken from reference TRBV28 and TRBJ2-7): DVKVTQSSRYLVKRTGEKVFLECVQDMDHENMFWYRQDPGLGLRLIYFSYDVKMKEKGDIPEGYSVSREKKERFSLILESASTNQTSMYLCASSETGVPYEQYFGPGTRLTVT.

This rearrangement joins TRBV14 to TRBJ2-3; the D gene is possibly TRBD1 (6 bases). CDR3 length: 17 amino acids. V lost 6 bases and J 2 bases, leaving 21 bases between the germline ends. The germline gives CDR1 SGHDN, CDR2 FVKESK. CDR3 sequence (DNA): TGTGCCAGCAGACCCCTCCCCCGGGACACCTCCACAGATACGCAGTATTTT. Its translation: CASRPLPRDTSTDTQYF.

The CDR3 loop reads CASSLDRNNEQFF. The CDR3, as DNA: TGTGCCAGCAGCTTAGATAGGAACAATGAGCAGTTCTTC. This chain links TRBV11-2 with TRBJ2-1; D not certain. The CDR3 covers 13 residues. Germline V gives CDR1 SGHAT, CDR2 FQNNGV. V lost 0 bases and J lost 5, with 5 bases in between.

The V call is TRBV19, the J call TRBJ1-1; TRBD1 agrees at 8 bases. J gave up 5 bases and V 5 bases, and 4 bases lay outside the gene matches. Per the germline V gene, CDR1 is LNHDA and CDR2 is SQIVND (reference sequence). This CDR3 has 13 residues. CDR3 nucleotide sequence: TGTGCCAGTAGTTTATACAGGGGGACTGAAGCTTTCTTT. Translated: CASSLYRGTEAFF.